Shown below are 30 T cell receptor beta chains from a single sample sequenced in a study of cytomegalovirus exposure and HLA in healthy donors. It was with 60 Vbeta and 13 Jbeta primers that the PCR ran. Some clones are missing from TCRdb's copy, which holds only in-frame ones; the method was immunoSEQ multiplex PCR. The sample records about 160,000 clones, over 75% being singletons. Material for sequencing was PBMCs. All receptors derive from a woman in her twenties or thirties in good health and CMV-seronegative.

The chain has TRBV11-2 and TRBJ1-1; 9 bases match TRBD1. Per germline, CDR1 SGHAT and CDR2 FQNNGV. The CDR3 loop spans 14 amino acids. V trimming: 5 bases; J trimming: 8 bases; junction bases outside the gene matches: 9. The CDR3 DNA reads TGTGCCAGCAGCGCAACAGGGGGCCCCCGGGAAGCTTTCTTT. It translates to CASSATGGPREAFF.

The V call is TRBV2, the J call TRBJ1-4; D unclear. V lost 7 bases and J lost 0, with 12 bases in between. The CDR3 totals 15 residues. Germline assignment: CDR1 SNHLY and CDR2 FYNNEI. This CDR3 is CASTDVSATNEKLFF. The CDR3 DNA reads as TGTGCCAGCACCGACGTAAGCGCAACTAATGAAAAACTGTTTTTT.

The V call is TRBV15, the J call TRBJ1-4; no clear D gene. The CDR3 has 13 residues. V lost 5 bases and J 8 bases, leaving 12 bases between the germline ends. CDR1 LNHNV and CDR2 YYDKDF come from the germline V gene (reference sequence). CDR3 in DNA: TGTGCCACCAGCCGGTCTAGGTTCGAAAAACTGTTTTTT. Translated, it gives CATSRSRFEKLFF.

The V and J genes are TRBV9 and TRBJ1-1; D not certain. The length of the CDR3 is 13 residues. V was trimmed by 4 bases and J by 0 bases, leaving 7 bases between them. Germline V CDR1 and CDR2: SGDLS, YYNGEE. The CDR3 region is CASSFEVNTEAFF. The CDR3 DNA reads as TGTGCCAGCAGCTTCGAGGTGAACACTGAAGCTTTCTTT.

This chain uses TRBV7-2 with TRBJ2-3; 8 bases fit TRBD2. The V and J ends lost 3 bases and 1 base, in that order; junction bases with no gene match: 3. The germline V gene encodes CDR1 SGHTA and CDR2 FQGNSA. The CDR3 consists of 15 residues. DNA of the CDR3: TGTGCCAGCAGCTTGCAGCGGGGGCGCACAGATACGCAGTATTTT. Translating it yields CASSLQRGRTDTQYF.

This clone turned up a few times. The chain employs TRBV23-1 and TRBJ2-5; D might be TRBD2 (6 bases). TRBV23-1 is an ORF, and what it does is uncertain. The CDR3 has 13 amino acids. Between the trimmed V and J ends, which lost 4 bases and 5 bases, there was a span of 11 bases. The chain's CDR3 is CASSLRREETQYF. Written as DNA, the CDR3 is TGCGCCAGCAGTCTCCGGAGGGAGGAGACCCAGTACTTC.

The table lists this clone with a few counts. V gene TRBV7-9 combines with J gene TRBJ2-1; TRBD2 matches at 8 bases. Germline CDR1 reads SEHNR; CDR2 reads FQNEAQ (reference sequence). The CDR3 sequence is 16 residues long. With V trimmed by 3 bases and J by 3 bases, 7 bases remained unmatched. The CDR3 sequence: CASSFSTSGGYNEQFF. Written as DNA, the CDR3 is TGTGCCAGCAGCTTTTCTACCAGCGGGGGCTACAATGAGCAGTTCTTC.

This rearrangement joins TRBV27 to TRBJ2-7; 7 bases map to TRBD1. V gave up 0 bases and J gave up 5 bases; unmatched junction bases: 4. The germline CDR1 and CDR2 sequences are MNHEY and SMNVEV (reference sequence). The CDR3 is made up of 14 amino acids. The CDR3 coding sequence is TGTGCCAGCAGTTTATCGTACAGGGGCGACGAGCAGTACTTC. This translates into CASSLSYRGDEQYF.

The chain couples TRBV6-1 to TRBJ1-3; no clear D gene. Trimming shortened V by 7 bases and J by 4 bases, and 14 bases separated the two germline ends. Germline CDR1 and CDR2: MNHNS and SASEGT. This CDR3 spans 14 amino acids. The CDR3 DNA reads TGTGCCAGCACGGAGAAAGGGAGAGGAAACACCATATATTTT. Translating it yields CASTEKGRGNTIYF.

This clone was counted a few times. This chain links TRBV11-3 with TRBJ2-3, with 7 nucleotides matching TRBD1. Losses at the gene ends were 5 bases for V and 0 bases for J; bases not matched to a gene: 11. The CDR3 is made up of 17 amino acids. The germline V gene has CDR1 SGHNT and CDR2 YENEEA. The DNA for the CDR3 is TGTGCCAGCAGCCCCGGCCCTGGGACAGTTAGCACAGATACGCAGTATTTT. It specifies CASSPGPGTVSTDTQYF. Full variable domain (outside the CDR3, taken from reference TRBV11-3 and TRBJ2-3): EAGVVQSPRYKIIEKKQPVAFWCNPISGHNTLYWYLQNLGQGPELLIRYENEEAVDDSQLPKDRFSAERLKGVDSTLKIQPAELGDSAVYLCASSPGPGTVSTDTQYFGPGTRLTVL.

The V gene is TRBV27, the J gene TRBJ1-5; possible D gene TRBD1, 6 bases. Germline CDR1 is MNHEY and CDR2 is SMNVEV (reference sequence). CDR3 length: 15 amino acids. V lost 6 bases and J 5 bases, leaving 17 bases between the germline ends. CDR3 region: CASRPARDNHQPQHF. The CDR3 nucleotides read TGTGCCAGCAGACCCGCTAGGGACAATCATCAGCCCCAGCATTTT.

This clone was observed a few times. This sequence joins TRBV7-9 and TRBJ1-2; 7 bases map to TRBD1. Germline lookup yields CDR1 SEHNR and CDR2 FQNEAQ (reference sequence). The CDR3 length is 14 residues. V lost 5 bases, J lost 3 bases, and 6 bases stayed unmatched. CDR3 region: CASSGQVTDYGYTF. CDR3 bases: TGTGCCAGCAGCGGACAGGTTACGGACTATGGCTACACCTTC.

The chain couples TRBV6-5 to TRBJ2-1; no clear D. The V end lost 6 bases, the J end lost 0 bases, and 15 bases lay between the germline ends. The CDR3 extends over 16 amino acids. Germline values: CDR1 MNHEY, CDR2 SVGAGI. Here the CDR3 DNA reads TGTGCCAGCAGGTACCTTTCCTCTAGCTCCTACAATGAGCAGTTCTTC. Amino acid sequence: CASRYLSSSSYNEQFF.

This clone has only a few counts. This rearrangement joins TRBV5-1 to TRBJ1-2; 7 bases are a match to TRBD1. V was pared by 4 bases and J by 0 bases, with 9 bases of the junction left unmatched. From germline, CDR1 is SGHRS and CDR2 YFSETQ. The CDR3 has 16 residues. CDR3 protein: CASSPNDRETNYGYTF. CDR3 DNA sequence: TGCGCCAGCAGCCCGAACGACAGGGAGACTAACTATGGCTACACCTTC.

A note on this clone: A read error may account for a junction end that differs from germline. The rearrangement links TRBV9 to TRBJ2-7; TRBD2 agrees at 13 bases. Germline V gives CDR1 SGDLS, CDR2 YYNGEE. The CDR3 spans 16 residues. The CDR3 coding sequence is TGTGCCAGCAGCGTAGGAGGGACTAGCGGGACCTACGAGCAGCACTTC. It translates to CASSVGGTSGTYEQHF.

V gene TRBV9 combines with J gene TRBJ2-7; 13 bases agree with TRBD2. Per germline, CDR1 SGDLS and CDR2 YYNGEE. Trimming removed 1 base from V and 7 bases from J; junction bases left unmatched: 8. The CDR3 totals 16 residues. Here the CDR3 DNA reads TGTGCCAGCAGCGTACGCGGGACTAGCGGGGATAGTGAGCAGTACTTC. It yields the protein CASSVRGTSGDSEQYF.

V is TRBV10-3 and J is TRBJ1-2, with D tentatively TRBD1 (5 bases). The CDR3 is 13 residues long. Germline CDR1 ENHRY, CDR2 SYGVKD. V was cut by 9 bases and J by 4 bases, with 15 bases left in between. CDR3 residues: CAMAPGLLYGYTF. CDR3 in DNA: TGTGCCATGGCCCCGGGACTCCTCTATGGCTACACCTTC.

This clone was detected only a few times. The genes are TRBV7-9 and TRBJ2-1; tentative D call: TRBD2 (7 bases). There are 15 residues in the CDR3. Germline assignment: CDR1 SEHNR and CDR2 FQNEAQ (reference sequence). Trimming removed 2 bases from V and 2 bases from J, with 10 bases in between. The CDR3 region is CASSLLGGPYNEQFF. Here the CDR3 DNA reads TGTGCCAGCAGCTTATTGGGGGGGCCCTACAATGAGCAGTTCTTC.

The chain couples TRBV4-1 to TRBJ2-5, with TRBD2 matching over 9 bases. Trimming removed 1 base from V and 4 bases from J; junction bases left unmatched: 7. This CDR3 is 16 amino acids long. CDR1 MGHRA and CDR2 YSYEKL come from the germline V gene. The CDR3 nucleotides read TGCGCCAGCAGCCAAGGGGGCGGGGGGGCTGCAGAGACCCAGTACTTC. It is translated as CASSQGGGGAAETQYF.

The V and J genes are TRBV5-1 and TRBJ2-1; D unclear. V gave up 1 base and J gave up 8 bases, with 13 bases separating them. The germline CDR1 and CDR2 sequences are SGHRS and YFSETQ. This CDR3 has 14 residues. The CDR3 bases are TGCGCCAGCAGCTTGCTTGCCCCCGGGTATGAGCAGTTCTTC. Its protein product is CASSLLAPGYEQFF. Using reference TRBV5-1 and TRBJ2-1 for the parts outside the CDR3, the full variable domain is KAGVTQTPRYLIKTRGQQVTLSCSPISGHRSVSWYQQTPGQGLQFLFEYFSETQRNKGNFPGRFSGRQFSNSRSEMNVSTLELGDSALYLCASSLLAPGYEQFFGPGTRLTVL.

This rearrangement joins TRBV6-6 to TRBJ2-7; D is possibly TRBD1 (5 bases). Deletions cut 7 bases from V and 2 bases from J, with 12 bases between. The CDR3 runs 13 residues. Looked up from germline, CDR1 is MNHNY and CDR2 is SVGAGI (reference sequence). CDR3 DNA: TGTGCCAGCACTCAGGGTGTGACCTACGAGCAGTACTTC. Protein sequence: CASTQGVTYEQYF.

This clone has just a few counts. The V call is TRBV19, the J call TRBJ1-2; the D is unclear. Germline CDR1 is LNHDA and CDR2 is SQIVND (reference sequence). This CDR3 is built from 12 residues. Trimming removed 5 bases at V and 4 bases at J, with 8 bases between. The CDR3 coding sequence is TGTGCCAGTAGTCTGAGATCCTATGGCTACACCTTC. The encoded protein is CASSLRSYGYTF.

A few counts support this clone. The chain uses TRBV28 and TRBJ2-5; 10 bases fit TRBD1. Judging by the DNA end, TRBJ2-7 fits better; the J call may be wrong. Per germline, CDR1 MDHEN and CDR2 SYDVKM. CDR3 length: 13 residues. The CDR3 here is CASRTGGDYEQYF. CDR3 DNA sequence: TGTGCCAGCCGGACAGGGGGGGACTACGAGCAGTACTTC.

This rearrangement joins TRBV10-3 to TRBJ1-1; D is unresolved. Germline CDR1 ENHRY, CDR2 SYGVKD. V lost 4 bases and J 2 bases, leaving 8 bases between the germline ends. This CDR3 comprises 13 residues. Written as DNA, the CDR3 is TGTGCCATCAGTGTGGTTGGCAACACTGAAGCTTTCTTT. This translates into CAISVVGNTEAFF.

This clone was seen once. The genes are TRBV2 and TRBJ2-2; no definite D call. The CDR3 sequence is 15 residues long. Trimming took 2 bases from V and 2 from J, leaving 9 bases between them. Germline CDR1 is SNHLY and CDR2 is FYNNEI. This CDR3 is CASSENALNTGELFF. In DNA form, the CDR3 reads TGTGCCAGCAGTGAAAACGCACTCAACACCGGGGAGCTGTTTTTT.

The V call is TRBV5-1, the J call TRBJ2-3; D possibly corresponds to TRBD1 (7 bases). CDR1 and CDR2 (germline): SGHRS, YFSETQ. This CDR3 has 15 residues. V was clipped by 4 bases and J by 0 bases, with 12 bases between them. In nucleotides, the CDR3 is TGCGCCAGCAGCCTGGAGGGGGCCAGCACAGATACGCAGTATTTT. This gives the protein CASSLEGASTDTQYF. The full variable domain, its missing parts supplied by reference TRBV5-1 and TRBJ2-3, is KAGVTQTPRYLIKTRGQQVTLSCSPISGHRSVSWYQQTPGQGLQFLFEYFSETQRNKGNFPGRFSGRQFSNSRSEMNVSTLELGDSALYLCASSLEGASTDTQYFGPGTRLTVL.

The J gene is TRBJ1-1, the V gene TRBV14; 7 nucleotides align to TRBD1. This CDR3 comprises 13 residues. The trim removed 6 bases at V and 5 bases at J, leaving 6 bases unmatched. Germline V gene data show CDR1 as SGHDN and CDR2 as FVKESK. CDR3 sequence reads: CASSQQGKTEAFF. The DNA of the CDR3 is TGTGCCAGCAGTCAACAGGGGAAAACTGAAGCTTTCTTT. The full variable domain, its missing parts supplied by reference TRBV14 and TRBJ1-1, is EAGVTQFPSHSVIEKGQTVTLRCDPISGHDNLYWYRRVMGKEIKFLLHFVKESKQDESGMPNNRFLAERTGGTYSTLKVQPAELEDSGVYFCASSQQGKTEAFFGQGTRLTVV.

V usage is TRBV28 and J usage is TRBJ2-6, with TRBD1 as a possible D gene (6 bases). This CDR3 comprises 17 residues. CDR1 and CDR2 from the germline V gene are MDHEN and SYDVKM. V dropped 6 bases and J dropped 0 bases, with 15 bases sitting between them. CDR3 region: CASSPKQGTSGANVLTF. CDR3 DNA: TGTGCCAGCAGCCCGAAACAGGGTACCTCTGGGGCCAACGTCCTGACTTTC.

The rearrangement links TRBV2 to TRBJ1-4; D call uncertain. Germline V gene lookup returns CDR1 SNHLY and CDR2 FYNNEI. V lost 7 bases, J lost 6 bases, and 15 bases lay in between. This CDR3 spans 14 amino acids. The DNA for the CDR3 is TGTGCCAGCACCGAGTGGTTAAAAGATGAAAAACTGTTTTTT. It codes for CASTEWLKDEKLFF.

CDR3 region: CSVWGAGTDTQYF. The CDR3 DNA reads TGCAGCGTTTGGGGCGCGGGCACAGATACGCAGTATTTT. The J gene is TRBJ2-3, the V gene TRBV29-1; TRBD1 is a possible D gene (5 bases). The V gene's germline CDR1 is SQVTM and CDR2 ANQGSEA. The V gene lost 5 bases and the J gene lost 1 base, with 10 bases spanning the gap. The CDR3 contains 13 residues.